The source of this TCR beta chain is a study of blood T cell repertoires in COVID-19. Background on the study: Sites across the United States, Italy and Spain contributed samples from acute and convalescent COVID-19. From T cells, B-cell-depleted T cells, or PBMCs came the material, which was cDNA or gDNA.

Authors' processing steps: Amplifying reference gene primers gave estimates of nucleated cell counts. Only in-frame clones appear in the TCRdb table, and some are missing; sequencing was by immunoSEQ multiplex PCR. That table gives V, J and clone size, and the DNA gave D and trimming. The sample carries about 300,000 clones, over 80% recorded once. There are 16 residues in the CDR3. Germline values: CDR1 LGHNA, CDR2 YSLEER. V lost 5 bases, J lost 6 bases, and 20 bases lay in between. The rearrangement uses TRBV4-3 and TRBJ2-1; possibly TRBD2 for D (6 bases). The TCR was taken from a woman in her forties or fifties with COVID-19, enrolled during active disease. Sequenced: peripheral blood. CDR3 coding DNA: TGCGCCAGCAGCGCCCTGACCGGGGGTATATCCAATGAGCAGTTCTTC. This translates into CASSALTGGISNEQFF.